Presented here are 4 T cell receptor beta chains from one specimen sequenced in a study of blood T cell repertoires in COVID-19. Generated by immunoSEQ multiplex PCR, the TCRdb table keeps only in-frame clones and is missing some. The sample shows more than 65,000 clones, almost 80% of them seen only once. Sequenced: peripheral blood. The receptors shown here come from a man in his sixties with acute or convalescent COVID-19.

This chain connects TRBV19 to TRBJ1-2, with 8 bases that match TRBD1. This CDR3 comprises 16 residues. From germline, CDR1 is LNHDA and CDR2 SQIVND (reference sequence). Trimming removed 6 bases from V and 4 bases from J; junction bases left unmatched: 13. CDR3 sequence: CASSPGAGGSVYGYTF. The CDR3 bases are TGTGCCAGTAGCCCCGGGGCAGGGGGCTCGGTCTATGGCTACACCTTC.

The chain combines TRBV11-2 with TRBJ2-2; 7 nucleotides match TRBD1. The trim removed 5 bases at V and 5 bases at J, leaving 5 bases unmatched. This CDR3 spans 14 amino acids. CDR1 SGHAT and CDR2 FQNNGV come from the germline V gene. The CDR3 protein is CASSQGDLTGELFF. In DNA form, the CDR3 reads TGTGCCAGCAGCCAGGGGGACCTAACCGGGGAGCTGTTTTTT.

This chain joins TRBV10-3 and TRBJ1-2, with 10 bases matching TRBD1. Trimming cost V 2 bases and J 8 bases; bases outside gene matches: 5. The CDR3 spans 14 residues. CDR1 and CDR2 from the germline V gene are ENHRY and SYGVKD. CDR3 sequence reads: CAISEGQGVFGYTF. The CDR3 coding sequence is TGTGCCATCAGTGAGGGACAGGGGGTTTTCGGCTACACCTTC.

The chain couples TRBV2 to TRBJ2-5, with D hard to call. Germline V gene sequence: CDR1 SNHLY, CDR2 FYNNEI. This CDR3 has 13 residues. Trimming removed 4 bases at V and 2 bases at J, with 8 bases between. For the CDR3, the DNA is TGTGCCAGCAGTGGTATCCCTCAAGAGACCCAGTACTTC. It encodes CASSGIPQETQYF.